What follows is one T cell receptor beta chain and its context. Data came from immunoSEQ multiplex PCR; TCRdb stores just in-frame clones and leaves some out. Of tens of thousands of clones listed, about 92% were seen once; the top ten hold more than 2.5%. The record originates from a study of T cell changes during pregnancy in multiple sclerosis. The CDR3 loop spans 13 amino acids. Germline lookup yields CDR1 MNHNS and CDR2 SASEGT. V shed 6 bases and J shed 8 bases, with 14 bases lying between them. This material consisted of peripheral blood, taken in the first trimester of pregnancy. This sequence was found in a female donor in good health, enrolled as a control in a pregnancy study. The chain combines TRBV6-1 with TRBJ2-1; a weak D match, TRBD2 (6 bases). The CDR3 DNA follows: TGTGCCAGCAGGACGGGAGTGAGGGATGAGCAGTTCTTC. This encodes CASRTGVRDEQFF.